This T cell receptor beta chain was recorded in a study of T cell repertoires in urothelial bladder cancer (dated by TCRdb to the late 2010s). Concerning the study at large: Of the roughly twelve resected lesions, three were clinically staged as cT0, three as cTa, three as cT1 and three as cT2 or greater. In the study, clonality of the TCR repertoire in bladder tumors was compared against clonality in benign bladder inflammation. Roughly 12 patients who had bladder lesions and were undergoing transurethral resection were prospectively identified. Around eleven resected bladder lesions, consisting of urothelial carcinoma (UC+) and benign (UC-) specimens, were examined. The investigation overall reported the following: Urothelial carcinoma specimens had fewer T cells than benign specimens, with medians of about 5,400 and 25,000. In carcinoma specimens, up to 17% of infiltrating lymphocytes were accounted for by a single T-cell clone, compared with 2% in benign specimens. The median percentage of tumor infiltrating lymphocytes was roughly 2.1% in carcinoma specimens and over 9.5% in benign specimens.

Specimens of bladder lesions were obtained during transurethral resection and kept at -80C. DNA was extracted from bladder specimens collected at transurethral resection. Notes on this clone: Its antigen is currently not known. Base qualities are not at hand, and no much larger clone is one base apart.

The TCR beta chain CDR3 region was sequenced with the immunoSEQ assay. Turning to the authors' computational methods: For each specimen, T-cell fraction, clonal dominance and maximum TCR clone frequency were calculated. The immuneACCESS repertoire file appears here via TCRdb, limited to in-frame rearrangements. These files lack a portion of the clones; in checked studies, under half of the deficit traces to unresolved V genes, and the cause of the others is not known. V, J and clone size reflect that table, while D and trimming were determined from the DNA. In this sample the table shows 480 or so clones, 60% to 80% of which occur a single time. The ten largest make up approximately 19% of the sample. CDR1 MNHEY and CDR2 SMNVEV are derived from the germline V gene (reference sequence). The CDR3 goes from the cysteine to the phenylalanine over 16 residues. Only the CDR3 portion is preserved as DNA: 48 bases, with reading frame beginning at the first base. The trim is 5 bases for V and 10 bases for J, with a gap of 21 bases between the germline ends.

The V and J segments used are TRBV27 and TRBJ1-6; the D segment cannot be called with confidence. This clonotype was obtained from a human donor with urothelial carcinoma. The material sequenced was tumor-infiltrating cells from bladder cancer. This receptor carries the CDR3 CASSPGPSSPHSPLHF. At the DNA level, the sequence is TGTGCCAGCAGTCCCGGTCCCTCATCCCCCCACTCACCCCTCCACTTT.